This passage covers 9 T cell receptor beta chains from one sample sequenced in a study of T cells in Graves' hyperthyroidism and ophthalmopathy. Using RNA transcripts as the source, TCR beta CDR3 regions were amplified. When the TCR CDR3 underwent first-round RT-PCR, the HTBI primer set was used. TCRdb independently ran MiXCR on the multiplex PCR reads; one entry per CDR3 protein. The sample lists some 400,000 distinct CDR3 sequences; 14% were seen once. Material for sequencing was blood. These receptors were obtained from a woman aged 55-69 years with Graves' hyperthyroidism.

This clonotype has ten or more counts. This rearrangement joins TRBV10-1 to TRBJ1-1; 7 bases agree with TRBD1. Germline V gives CDR1 WNHNN, CDR2 SYGVQD (reference sequence). V lost 2 bases to trimming and J lost 1 base; unmatched junction nucleotides: 4. The CDR3 sequence is 15 residues long. The CDR3 nucleotides read TGCGCCAGCAGTGAGGAGGGGGCGGCGAACACTGAAGCTTTCTTT. Its protein product is CASSEEGAANTEAFF.

The table lists this clonotype with a few counts. V is TRBV6-1 and J is TRBJ1-2, with D tentatively TRBD1 (5 bases). Germline CDR1 reads MNHNS; CDR2 reads SASEGT. The V gene lost 6 bases and the J gene lost 6 bases, with 8 bases spanning the gap. The CDR3 spans 11 residues. The CDR3 loop is CASRRQNGYTF. Here the CDR3 DNA reads TGTGCCAGCAGGAGACAGAATGGCTACACCTTC.

This clonotype was detected many times. This chain joins TRBV5-4 and TRBJ1-2, with D perhaps TRBD1 (5 bases). The V end lost 4 bases, the J end lost 8 bases, and 18 bases lay between the germline ends. This CDR3 has 14 residues. Germline loops: CDR1 SGHNT, CDR2 YYREEE (reference sequence). This CDR3 reads CASSPAGGEGGYTF. DNA of the CDR3: TGTGCCAGCAGCCCCGCGGGGGGGGAAGGAGGCTACACCTTC.

This clonotype was counted many times. The CDR3 loop is CASSLRQRSLHEQYF. In DNA form, the CDR3 reads TGTGCCAGCAGCTTACGACAGCGGTCCTTGCACGAGCAGTACTTC. The chain recombines TRBV13 with TRBJ2-7; either TRBD1 or TRBD2 may supply D (5 bases each). Trimming took off 2 bases at V and 5 bases at J, with 16 bases between the two ends. The CDR3 sequence is 15 residues long. Germline loops: CDR1 PRHDT, CDR2 FYEKMQ (reference sequence).

This clonotype has at least ten counts. The chain has TRBV11-2 and TRBJ2-3, with 10 nucleotides matching TRBD2. The trim removed 3 bases at V and 1 base at J, leaving 1 base unmatched. This CDR3 contains 15 residues. The germline CDR1 and CDR2 sequences are SGHAT and FQNNGV. CDR3 sequence reads: CASSFSGGRTDTQYF. The CDR3 DNA follows: TGTGCCAGCAGCTTTAGCGGGGGGCGCACAGATACGCAGTATTTT.

This clonotype is judged medium-sized. The CDR3 spells CASSLEGGGQGEQYF. The CDR3 DNA sequence: TGTGCCAGCAGCTTGGAGGGAGGGGGACAGGGGGAGCAGTACTTC. V and J are TRBV11-2 and TRBJ2-7; 10 bases line up with TRBD1. Germline V lookup: CDR1 SGHAT, CDR2 FQNNGV. With 3 bases clipped from V and 7 bases from J, the junction kept 9 bases outside the gene matches. The CDR3 sequence is 15 residues long.

There are many counts of this clonotype. J is TRBJ2-5 and V is TRBV7-2; 9 bases are shared with TRBD2. Unmatched junction bases numbered 10, after V lost 3 bases and J lost 2 bases. Germline CDR1 is SGHTA and CDR2 is FQGNSA. The CDR3 length is 17 residues. The DNA for the CDR3 is TGTGCCAGCAGCTTTGGGGTAGCTAGCGGGAATCAAGAGACCCAGTACTTC. Translated, it gives CASSFGVASGNQETQYF.

This clonotype occurred many times. The chain has TRBV20-1 and TRBJ1-6; D uncertain. Germline CDR1 reads DFQATT; CDR2 reads SNEGSKA (reference sequence). The V end lost 1 base, the J end lost 5 bases, and 9 bases lay between the germline ends. The CDR3 is 14 amino acids. The DNA for the CDR3 is TGCAGTGCTAGAGCGGAGACGAATAATTCACCCCTCCACTTT. Its protein product is CSARAETNNSPLHF.

There are many counts of this clonotype. V usage is TRBV5-6 and J usage is TRBJ2-3; unclear D gene. Trimming cost V 0 bases and J 6 bases, with 11 bases left between them. The CDR3 has 14 amino acids. The germline gives CDR1 SGHDT, CDR2 YYEEEE. Here the CDR3 reads CASSLAPGRDTQYF. Here the CDR3 DNA reads TGTGCCAGCAGCTTGGCCCCTGGTCGGGATACGCAGTATTTT. The entire variable domain, with the rest obtained from reference TRBV5-6 and TRBJ2-3, is as follows: DAGVTQSPTHLIKTRGQQVTLRCSPKSGHDTVSWYQQALGQGPQFIFQYYEEEERQRGNFPDRFSGHQFPNYSSELNVNALLLGDSALYLCASSLAPGRDTQYFGPGTRLTVL.